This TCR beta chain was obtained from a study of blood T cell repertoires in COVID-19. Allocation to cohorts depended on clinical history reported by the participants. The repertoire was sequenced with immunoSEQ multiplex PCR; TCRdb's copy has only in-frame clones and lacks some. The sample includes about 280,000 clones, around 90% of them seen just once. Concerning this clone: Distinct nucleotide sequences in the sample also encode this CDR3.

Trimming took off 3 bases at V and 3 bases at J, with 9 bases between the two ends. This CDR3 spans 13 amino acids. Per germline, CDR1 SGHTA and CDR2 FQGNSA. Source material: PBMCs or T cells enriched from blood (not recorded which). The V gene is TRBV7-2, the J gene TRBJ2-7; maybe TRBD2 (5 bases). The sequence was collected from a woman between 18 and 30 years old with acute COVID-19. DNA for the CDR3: TGTGCCAGCAGCTTGGAGCGGAGCTACGAGCAGTACTTC. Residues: CASSLERSYEQYF.